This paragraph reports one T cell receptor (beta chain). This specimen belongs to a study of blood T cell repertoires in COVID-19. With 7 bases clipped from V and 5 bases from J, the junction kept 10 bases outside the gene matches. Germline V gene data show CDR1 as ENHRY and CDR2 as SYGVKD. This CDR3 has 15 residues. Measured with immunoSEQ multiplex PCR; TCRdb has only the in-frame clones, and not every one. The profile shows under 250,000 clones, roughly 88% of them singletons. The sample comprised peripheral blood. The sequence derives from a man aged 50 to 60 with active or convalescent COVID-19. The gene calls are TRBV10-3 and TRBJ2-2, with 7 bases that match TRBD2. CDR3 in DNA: TGTGCCATCAAGGCGGGGGTTTTAGTGACCGGGGAGCTGTTTTTT. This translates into CAIKAGVLVTGELFF.